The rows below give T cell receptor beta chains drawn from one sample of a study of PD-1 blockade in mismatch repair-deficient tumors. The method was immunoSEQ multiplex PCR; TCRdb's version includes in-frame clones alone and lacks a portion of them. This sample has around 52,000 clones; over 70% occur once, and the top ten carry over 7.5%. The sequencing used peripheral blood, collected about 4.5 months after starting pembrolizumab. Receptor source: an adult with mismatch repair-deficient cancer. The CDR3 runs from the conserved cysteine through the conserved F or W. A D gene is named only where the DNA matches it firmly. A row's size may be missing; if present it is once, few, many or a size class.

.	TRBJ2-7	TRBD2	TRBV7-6	TGTGCCAGCAGCTTAGCGGCGGGGGTGGTCTACGAGCAGTACTTC	CASSLAAGVVYEQYF
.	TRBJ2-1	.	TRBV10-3	TGTGCCATCAGTGAGGTTGCGGGGAACTACAATGAGCAGTTCTTC	CAISEVAGNYNEQFF
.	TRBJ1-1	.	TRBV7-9	TGTGCCAGCAGCTTAGGACGACAGAACACTGAAGCTTTCTTT	CASSLGRQNTEAFF
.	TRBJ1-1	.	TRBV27	TGTGCCAGCAGTTACCTCCCGACAAACATGAACACTGAAGCTTTCTTT	CASSYLPTNMNTEAFF
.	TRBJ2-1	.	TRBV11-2	TGTGCCAGCAGCATACTTTTCGGAGATAATGAGCAGTTCTTC	CASSILFGDNEQFF
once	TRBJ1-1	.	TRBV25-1	TGTGCCAGCAGGGAAGGGGGGTCGAACACTGAAGCTTTCTTT	CASREGGSNTEAFF
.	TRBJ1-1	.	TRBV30	TGTGCCTGGAGCGAAAAAAGAAGCGGGGACACTGAAGCTTTCTTT	CAWSEKRSGDTEAFF
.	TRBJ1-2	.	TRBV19	TGTGCCAGTAGTATAGATCGGGGGAGGACGGATGGCTACACCTTC	CASSIDRGRTDGYTF
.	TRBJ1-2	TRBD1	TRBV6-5	TGTGCCAGCAGTTACTCGGGACAGGGGGCGGGTTTTGGCTACACCTTC	CASSYSGQGAGFGYTF
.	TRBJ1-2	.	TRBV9	TGTGCCAGCAGCGTGACGGGACGGATTTCTGGCTACACCTTC	CASSVTGRISGYTF
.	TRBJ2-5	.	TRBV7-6	TGTGCCAGCAGCAAGCGACCGGGTTACCAAGAGACCCAGTACTTC	CASSKRPGYQETQYF
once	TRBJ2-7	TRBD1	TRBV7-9	TGTGCCAGCAGCTCCCGGACAGGGTACGAGCAGTACTTC	CASSSRTGYEQYF
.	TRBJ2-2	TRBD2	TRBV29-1	TGCGGGGGAGGGACTATCCTCACCGGGGAGCTGTTTTTT	CGGGTILTGELFF
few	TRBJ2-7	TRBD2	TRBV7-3	TGTGCCAGCAGCCTGACTACTAGCGGGGCGCCCTACGAGCAGTACTTC	CASSLTTSGAPYEQYF
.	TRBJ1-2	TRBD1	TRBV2	TGTGCCAGCTTGGAACAGGGGGAATCTCGTGGCTACACCTTC	CASLEQGESRGYTF
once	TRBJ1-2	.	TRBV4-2	TGTGCCAGCAGCTTGGTGGGTCCAAACTATGGCTACACCTTC	CASSLVGPNYGYTF
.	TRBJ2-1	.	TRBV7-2	TGTGCCTGCGCTGGGGCGGGGTACAATGAGCAGTTCTTC	CACAGAGYNEQFF
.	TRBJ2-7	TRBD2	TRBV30	TGTGCCTGGAGCCTAGCCACACGAAATAGCGGGAAGCCGAGCTACGAGCAGTACTTC	CAWSLATRNSGKPSYEQYF
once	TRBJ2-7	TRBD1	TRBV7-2	TGTGCCAGCAGCCGGGACAGGGGATCGGACGAGCAGTACTTC	CASSRDRGSDEQYF
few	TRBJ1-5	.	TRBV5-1	TGCGCCAGCAGTTGGGACCACGATCAGCCCCAGCATTTT	CASSWDHDQPQHF
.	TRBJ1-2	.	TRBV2	TGTGCCAGCAGTGACAATGTATACCCCTATGGCTACACCTTC	CASSDNVYPYGYTF
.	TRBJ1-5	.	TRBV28	TGTGCCAGCAAGGGACACCACAATCAGCCCCAGCATTTT	CASKGHHNQPQHF
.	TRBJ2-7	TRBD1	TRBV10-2	TGCGCCAGCAGTCGGAACAGGGGGTCCTACGAGCAGTACTTC	CASSRNRGSYEQYF
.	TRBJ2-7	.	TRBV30	TGTGCCTGGAGTAAGGTAGGACGCTCCTACGAGCAGTACTTC	CAWSKVGRSYEQYF
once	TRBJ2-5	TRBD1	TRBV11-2	TGTGCCAGCAGCTTAGGGGGGACAGGGAGGGAGACCCAGTACTTC	CASSLGGTGRETQYF
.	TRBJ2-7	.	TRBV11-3	TGTGCCAGCAGCTTAAGAAGGGGCCCCACCTACGAGCAGTACTTC	CASSLRRGPTYEQYF
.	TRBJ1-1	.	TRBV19	TGTGCCAGTACCGGTTTTGCGAACACTGAAGCTTTCTTT	CASTGFANTEAFF
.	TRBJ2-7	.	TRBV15	TGTGCCACCAGCAGAGCCCAGGGGTCAGTCCCCGAGCAGTACTTC	CATSRAQGSVPEQYF
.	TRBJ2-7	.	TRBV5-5	TGTGCCAGCAGCGGGACCTTCTACGAGCAGTACTTC	CASSGTFYEQYF
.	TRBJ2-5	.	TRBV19	TGTGCCAGTAGTATCCCTAGGGGGACGGGAGGAGAGACCCAGTACTTC	CASSIPRGTGGETQYF
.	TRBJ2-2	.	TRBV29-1	TGCAGCGTTGAAGAAATGTACACCGGGGAGCTGTTTTTT	CSVEEMYTGELFF
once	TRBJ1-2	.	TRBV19	TGTGCCAGCCAACCCCGAGATTCAGCTAACTATGGCTACACCTTC	CASQPRDSANYGYTF
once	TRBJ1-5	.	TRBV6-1	TGTGCCAGCAGTGACTCCAGGAACAATCAGCCCCAGCATTTT	CASSDSRNNQPQHF
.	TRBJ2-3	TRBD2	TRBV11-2	TGTGCCAGCAGCTCCCGACTAGCGGGGGGCGGATGGGGAGATACGCAGTATTTT	CASSSRLAGGGWGDTQYF
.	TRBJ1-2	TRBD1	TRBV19	TGTGCCAGTAGTAGCTGGACAGGAACTAACTATGGCTACACCTTC	CASSSWTGTNYGYTF
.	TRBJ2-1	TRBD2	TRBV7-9	TGTGCCAGCAGCTTAGCACCTAGCGGGAGCAATGAGCAGTTCTTC	CASSLAPSGSNEQFF
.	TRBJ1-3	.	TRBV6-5	TGTGCCAGCAGTTTTTCCGAAAGAAGCTCTGGAAACACCATATATTTT	CASSFSERSSGNTIYF
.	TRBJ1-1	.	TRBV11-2	TGTGCCAGCAGCTTAGAAGAGGGGATCACTGAAGCTTTCTTT	CASSLEEGITEAFF
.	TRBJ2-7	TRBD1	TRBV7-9	TGTGCCAGCAGCTTAGCCGGGACAGGGGGCAGCGAGCAGTACTTC	CASSLAGTGGSEQYF
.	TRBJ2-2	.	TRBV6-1	TGTGCCAGCAGTGAATGGGTTGAGGGAACCGGGGAGCTGTTTTTT	CASSEWVEGTGELFF
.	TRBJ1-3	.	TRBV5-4	TGTGCCAGCAGCTTGGATCAGATCCCGGGAAACACCATATATTTT	CASSLDQIPGNTIYF
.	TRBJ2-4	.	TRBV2	TGTGCCACGACAACCGGGACTTCAAACATTCAGTACTTC	CATTTGTSNIQYF
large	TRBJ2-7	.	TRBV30	TGTGCCTGGAGTGTACTAGGTCGGGCCGACGAGCAGTACTTC	CAWSVLGRADEQYF
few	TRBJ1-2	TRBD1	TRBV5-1	TGCGCCAGCACTGGGACAGCGCCTAACTATGGCTACACCTTC	CASTGTAPNYGYTF
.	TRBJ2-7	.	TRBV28	TGTGCCAGCAGTGGGCCTTACCCCCACTACGAGCAGTACTTC	CASSGPYPHYEQYF
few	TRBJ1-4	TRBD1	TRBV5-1	TGCGCCAGCAGCTCGACAGGGAGTCCAGGTGAAAAACTGTTTTTT	CASSSTGSPGEKLFF
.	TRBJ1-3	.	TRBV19	TGTGCCAGTACTCAGGGTTCTGGAAACACCATATATTTT	CASTQGSGNTIYF
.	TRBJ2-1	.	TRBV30	TGTGCCTGGAGTCTAACAGTCGGCAATGAGCAGTTCTTC	CAWSLTVGNEQFF
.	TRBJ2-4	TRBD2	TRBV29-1	TGCAGCGCTGGGGGGACTAGCGGGAGTCAGTACTTC	CSAGGTSGSQYF
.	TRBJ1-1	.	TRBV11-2	TGTGCCAGCAGCTCAACAGGGCCTGAAGCTTTCTTT	CASSSTGPEAFF
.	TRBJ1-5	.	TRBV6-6	TGTGCCAGCAGTTCCAATCAGCCCCAGCATTTT	CASSSNQPQHF
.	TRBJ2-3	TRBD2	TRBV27	TGTGCCAGCAGTGTGGGACTAGCGGGAGATGTGGGGGATACGCAGTATTTT	CASSVGLAGDVGDTQYF
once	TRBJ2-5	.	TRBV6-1	TGTGCCAGCAGCCGAAGCTGGGAGACCCAGTACTTC	CASSRSWETQYF